The 5 T cell receptor beta chains listed next were all sequenced from one sample in a study of T cell changes during pregnancy in multiple sclerosis. The assay was immunoSEQ multiplex PCR, and TCRdb's table has in-frame clones only and misses some. The table has 50,000 to 55,000 clones, around nine tenths seen once. Sequences were derived from CD4+ T cells from peripheral blood mononuclear cells, sampled in the third trimester of pregnancy. Receptors originate from a female donor with multiple sclerosis, enrolled in a pregnancy study.

The gene calls are TRBV21-1 and TRBJ1-1; no DNA check was done on the table's D call, TRBD1. TRBV21-1 is labeled a pseudogene. This CDR3 is built from 15 residues. The CDR3: CASSIPGGEDTEAFF. CDR3 in DNA: TGTGCCAGCAGCATTCCAGGGGGCGAAGATACTGAAGCTTTCTTT.

This chain joins TRBV12-5 and TRBJ1-4, with a weak D call TRBD1 (6 bases). The CDR3 contains 14 residues. Germline CDR1 is LGHNT and CDR2 is FRNRAP. V dropped 3 bases and J dropped 5 bases, with 10 bases sitting between them. The CDR3, as DNA: TGTGCTAGTGGTTTAAGAAGGGGGAATGAAAAACTGTTTTTT. It specifies CASGLRRGNEKLFF.

The chain couples TRBV11-2 to TRBJ2-7; D unresolved. The V gene's germline CDR1 is SGHAT and CDR2 FQNNGV. The V and J ends lost 1 base and 3 bases respectively, with 7 bases between them. This CDR3 has 13 residues. The CDR3 loop reads CASSLGSSYEQYF. The CDR3 coding sequence is TGTGCCAGCAGCTTAGGGTCGAGCTACGAGCAGTACTTC.

The chain joins TRBV7-9 to TRBJ2-3, with D perhaps TRBD2 (6 bases). The CDR3 has 16 residues. Germline CDR1 reads SEHNR; CDR2 reads FQNEAQ (reference sequence). Trimming left V 8 bases short and J 0 bases short, with 18 bases between. The CDR3 nucleotides read TGTGCCAGCCGCCCGCGGAGGCTAGCGAGCACAGATACGCAGTATTTT. Encoded protein: CASRPRRLASTDTQYF.

The chain couples TRBV5-6 to TRBJ1-4; D possibly corresponds to TRBD1 (6 bases). CDR3 length: 14 residues. V lost 2 bases and J lost 4, with 9 bases in between. Germline CDR1 reads SGHDT; CDR2 reads YYEEEE. CDR3 amino acids: CASSLGQLNEKLFF. CDR3 DNA: TGTGCCAGCAGCTTAGGACAGCTTAATGAAAAACTGTTTTTT.